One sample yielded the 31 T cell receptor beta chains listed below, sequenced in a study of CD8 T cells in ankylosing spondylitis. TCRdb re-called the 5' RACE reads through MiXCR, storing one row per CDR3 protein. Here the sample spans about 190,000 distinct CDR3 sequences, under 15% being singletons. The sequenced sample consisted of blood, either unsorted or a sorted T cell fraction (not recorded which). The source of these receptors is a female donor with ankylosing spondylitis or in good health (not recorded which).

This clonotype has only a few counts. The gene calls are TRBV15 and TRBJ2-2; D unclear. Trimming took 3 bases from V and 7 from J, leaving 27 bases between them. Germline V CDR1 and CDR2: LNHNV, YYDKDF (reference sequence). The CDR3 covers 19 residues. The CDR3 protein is CATSSANPDGNVVYGELFF. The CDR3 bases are TGTGCCACCAGCAGCGCAAACCCCGACGGAAATGTGGTCTACGGGGAGCTGTTTTTT.

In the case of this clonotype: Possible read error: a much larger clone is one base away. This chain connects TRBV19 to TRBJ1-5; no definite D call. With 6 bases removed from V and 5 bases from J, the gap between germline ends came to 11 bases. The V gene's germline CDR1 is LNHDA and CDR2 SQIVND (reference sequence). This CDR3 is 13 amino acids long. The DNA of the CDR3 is TGTGCCAGTAGACTGGGGTTTTATCAGCCCCAGCATTTT. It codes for CASRLGFYQPQHF.

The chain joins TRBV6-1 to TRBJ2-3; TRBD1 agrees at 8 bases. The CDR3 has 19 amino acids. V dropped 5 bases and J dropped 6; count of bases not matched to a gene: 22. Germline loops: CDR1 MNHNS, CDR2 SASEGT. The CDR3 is CASSLNSFPGQAGWDTQYF. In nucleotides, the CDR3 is TGTGCCAGCAGTCTCAATTCCTTCCCGGGACAGGCCGGATGGGATACGCAGTATTTT.

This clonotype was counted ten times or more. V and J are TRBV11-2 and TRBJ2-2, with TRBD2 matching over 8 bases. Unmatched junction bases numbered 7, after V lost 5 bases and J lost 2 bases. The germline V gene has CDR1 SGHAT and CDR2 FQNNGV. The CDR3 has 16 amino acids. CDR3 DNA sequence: TGTGCCAGCAGCCCCGGGGGGGCTCTAAACACCGGGGAGCTGTTTTTT. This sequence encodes CASSPGGALNTGELFF. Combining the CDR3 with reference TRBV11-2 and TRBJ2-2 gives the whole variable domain EAGVAQSPRYKIIEKRQSVAFWCNPISGHATLYWYQQILGQGPKLLIQFQNNGVVDDSQLPKDRFSAERLKGVDSTLKIQPAKLEDSAVYLCASSPGGALNTGELFFGEGSRLTVL.

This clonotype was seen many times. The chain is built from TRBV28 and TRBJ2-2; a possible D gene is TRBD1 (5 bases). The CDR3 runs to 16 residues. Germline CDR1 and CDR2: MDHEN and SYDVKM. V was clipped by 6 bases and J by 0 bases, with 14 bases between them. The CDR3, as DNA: TGTGCCAGCAGCCTTAGGGGATTGCCGAACACCGGGGAGCTGTTTTTT. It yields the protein CASSLRGLPNTGELFF. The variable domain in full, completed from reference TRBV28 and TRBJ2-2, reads DVKVTQSSRYLVKRTGEKVFLECVQDMDHENMFWYRQDPGLGLRLIYFSYDVKMKEKGDIPEGYSVSREKKERFSLILESASTNQTSMYLCASSLRGLPNTGELFFGEGSRLTVL.

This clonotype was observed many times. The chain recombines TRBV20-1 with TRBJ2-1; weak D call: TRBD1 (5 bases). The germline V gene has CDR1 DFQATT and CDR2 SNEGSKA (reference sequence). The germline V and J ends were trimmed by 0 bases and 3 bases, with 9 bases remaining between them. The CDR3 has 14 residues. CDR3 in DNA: TGCAGTGCTAGAGATTGGGGCTACTACAATGAGCAGTTCTTC. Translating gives CSARDWGYYNEQFF.

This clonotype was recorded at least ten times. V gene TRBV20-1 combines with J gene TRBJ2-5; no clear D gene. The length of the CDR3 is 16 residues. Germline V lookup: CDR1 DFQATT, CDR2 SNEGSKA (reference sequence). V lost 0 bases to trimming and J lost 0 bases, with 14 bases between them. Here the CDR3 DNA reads TGCAGTGCTAGAGATCCCCAGAAATCGTACCAAGAGACCCAGTACTTC. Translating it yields CSARDPQKSYQETQYF.

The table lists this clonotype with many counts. The CDR3 here is CASSSYGRIEAFF. CDR3 nucleotides: TGTGCCAGCAGCTCATACGGACGAATCGAAGCTTTCTTT. V usage is TRBV7-2 and J usage is TRBJ1-1; D is unclear. V lost 4 bases and J lost 8, with 14 bases in between. The CDR3 has 13 residues. Germline loops: CDR1 SGHTA, CDR2 FQGNSA.

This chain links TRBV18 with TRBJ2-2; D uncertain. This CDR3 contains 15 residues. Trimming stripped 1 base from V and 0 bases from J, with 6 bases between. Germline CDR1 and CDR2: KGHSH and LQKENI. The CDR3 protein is CASSPHPSNTGELFF. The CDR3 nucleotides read TGTGCCAGCTCACCACACCCCTCGAACACCGGGGAGCTGTTTTTT.

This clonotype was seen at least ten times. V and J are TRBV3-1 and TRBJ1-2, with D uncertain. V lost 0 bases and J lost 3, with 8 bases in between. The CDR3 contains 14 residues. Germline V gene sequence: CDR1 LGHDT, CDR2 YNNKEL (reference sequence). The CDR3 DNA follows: TGTGCCAGCAGCCAAGAAAGGAGGGACTATGGCTACACCTTC. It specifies CASSQERRDYGYTF.

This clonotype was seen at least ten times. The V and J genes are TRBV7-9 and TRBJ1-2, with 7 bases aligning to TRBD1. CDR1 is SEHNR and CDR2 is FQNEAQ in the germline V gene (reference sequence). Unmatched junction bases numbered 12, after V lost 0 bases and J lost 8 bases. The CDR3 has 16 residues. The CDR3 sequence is CASSLAISTGSNGYTF. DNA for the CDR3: TGTGCCAGCAGCTTAGCGATCTCGACAGGGAGTAACGGCTACACCTTC. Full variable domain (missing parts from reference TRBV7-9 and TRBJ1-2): DTGVSQNPRHKITKRGQNVTFRCDPISEHNRLYWYRQTLGQGPEFLTYFQNEAQLEKSRLLSDRFSAERPKGSFSTLEIQRTEQGDSAMYLCASSLAISTGSNGYTFGSGTRLTVV.

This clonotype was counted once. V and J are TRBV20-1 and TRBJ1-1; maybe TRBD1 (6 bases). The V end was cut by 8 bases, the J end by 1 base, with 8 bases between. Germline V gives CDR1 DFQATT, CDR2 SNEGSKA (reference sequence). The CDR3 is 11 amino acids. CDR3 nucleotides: TGCAGTCCGACAGGGAACACTGAAGCTTTCTTT. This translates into CSPTGNTEAFF.

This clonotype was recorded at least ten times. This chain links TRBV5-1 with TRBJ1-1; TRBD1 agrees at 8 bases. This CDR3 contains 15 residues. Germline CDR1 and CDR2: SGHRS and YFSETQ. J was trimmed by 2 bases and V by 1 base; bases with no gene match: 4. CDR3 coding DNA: TGCGCCAGCAGCTTGCCAGGGGGCTCAAACACTGAAGCTTTCTTT. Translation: CASSLPGGSNTEAFF.

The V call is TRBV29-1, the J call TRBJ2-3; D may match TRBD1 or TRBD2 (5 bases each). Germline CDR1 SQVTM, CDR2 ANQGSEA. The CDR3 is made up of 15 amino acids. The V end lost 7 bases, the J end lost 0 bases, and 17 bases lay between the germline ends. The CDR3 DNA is TGCAGCGCCCGGGTGGGGGTCAGTAGCACAGATACGCAGTATTTT. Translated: CSARVGVSSTDTQYF.

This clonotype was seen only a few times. CDR3 bases: TGTGCCAGCAGTTTCGACAGGGGGCGCGATCGGGCTTTCTTT. This gives the protein CASSFDRGRDRAFF. V gene TRBV27 combines with J gene TRBJ1-1, with TRBD1 matching over 10 bases. Losses at the gene ends were 3 bases for V and 11 bases for J; bases not matched to a gene: 9. CDR1 is MNHEY and CDR2 is SMNVEV in the germline V gene (reference sequence). The CDR3 sequence is 14 residues long.

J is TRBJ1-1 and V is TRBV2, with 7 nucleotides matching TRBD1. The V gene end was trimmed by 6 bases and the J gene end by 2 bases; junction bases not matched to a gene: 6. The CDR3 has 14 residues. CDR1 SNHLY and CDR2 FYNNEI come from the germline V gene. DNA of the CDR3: TGTGCCAGCAGGCCAGGACAGGCCAACACTGAAGCTTTCTTT. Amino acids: CASRPGQANTEAFF.

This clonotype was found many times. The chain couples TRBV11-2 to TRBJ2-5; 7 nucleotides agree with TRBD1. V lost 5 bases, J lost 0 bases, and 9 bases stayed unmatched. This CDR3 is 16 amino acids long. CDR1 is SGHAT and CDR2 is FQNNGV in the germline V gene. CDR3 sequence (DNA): TGTGCCAGCAGCCCCGACAGGGTGCCGTACCAAGAGACCCAGTACTTC. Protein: CASSPDRVPYQETQYF.

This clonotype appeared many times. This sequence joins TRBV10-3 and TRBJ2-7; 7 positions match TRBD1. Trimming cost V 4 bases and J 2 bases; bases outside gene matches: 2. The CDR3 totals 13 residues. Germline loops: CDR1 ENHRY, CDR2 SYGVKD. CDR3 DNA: TGTGCCATCAGTGGACAGGGTCCCTACGAGCAGTACTTC. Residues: CAISGQGPYEQYF.

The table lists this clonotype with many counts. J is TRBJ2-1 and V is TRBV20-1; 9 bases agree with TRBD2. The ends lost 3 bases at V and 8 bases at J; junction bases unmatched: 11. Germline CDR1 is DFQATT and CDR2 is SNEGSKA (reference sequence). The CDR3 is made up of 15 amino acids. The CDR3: CSARGKGLARDEQFF. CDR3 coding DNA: TGCAGTGCTAGGGGGAAGGGACTAGCTAGGGATGAGCAGTTCTTC.

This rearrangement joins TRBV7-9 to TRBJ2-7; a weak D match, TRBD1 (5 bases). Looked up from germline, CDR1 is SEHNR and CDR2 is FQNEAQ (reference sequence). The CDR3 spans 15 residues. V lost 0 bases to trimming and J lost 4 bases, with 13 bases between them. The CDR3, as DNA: TGTGCCAGCAGCTTAGCAGGGGCCGGTGCGTACGAGCAGTACTTC. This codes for CASSLAGAGAYEQYF.

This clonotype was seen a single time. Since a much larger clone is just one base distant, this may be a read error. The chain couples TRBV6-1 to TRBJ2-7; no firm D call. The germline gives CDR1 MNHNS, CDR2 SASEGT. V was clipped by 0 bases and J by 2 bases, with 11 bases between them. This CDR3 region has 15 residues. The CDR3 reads CASSEAAYSTYEQYF. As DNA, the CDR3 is TGTGCCAGCAGTGAAGCGGCCTATTCGACCTACGAGCAGTACTTC.

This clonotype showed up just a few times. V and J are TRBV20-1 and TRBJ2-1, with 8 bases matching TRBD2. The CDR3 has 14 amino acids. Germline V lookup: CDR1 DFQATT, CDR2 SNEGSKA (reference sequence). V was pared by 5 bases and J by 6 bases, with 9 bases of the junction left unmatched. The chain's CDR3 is CSAAGAGEGNEQFF. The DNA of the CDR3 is TGCAGTGCTGCCGGAGCGGGAGAGGGCAATGAGCAGTTCTTC.

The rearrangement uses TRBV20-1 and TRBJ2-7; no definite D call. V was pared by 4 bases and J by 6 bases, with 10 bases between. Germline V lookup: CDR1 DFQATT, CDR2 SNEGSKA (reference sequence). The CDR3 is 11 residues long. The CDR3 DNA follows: TGCAGTGCTAACCCCACCCCCGAGCAGTACTTC. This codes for CSANPTPEQYF.

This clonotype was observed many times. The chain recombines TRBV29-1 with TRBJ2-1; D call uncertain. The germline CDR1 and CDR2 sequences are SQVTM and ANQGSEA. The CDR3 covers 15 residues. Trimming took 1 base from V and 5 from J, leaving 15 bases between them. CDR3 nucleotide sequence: TGCAGCGTTGAAGGAAGTCTTCCGATCCACAATGAGCAGTTCTTC. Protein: CSVEGSLPIHNEQFF.

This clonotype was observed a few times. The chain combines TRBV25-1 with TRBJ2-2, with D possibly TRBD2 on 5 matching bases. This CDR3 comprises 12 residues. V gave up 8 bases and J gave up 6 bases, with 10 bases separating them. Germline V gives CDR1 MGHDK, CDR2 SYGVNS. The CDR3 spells CASGSRAGELFF. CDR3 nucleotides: TGTGCCAGCGGGAGTAGGGCCGGGGAGCTGTTTTTT.

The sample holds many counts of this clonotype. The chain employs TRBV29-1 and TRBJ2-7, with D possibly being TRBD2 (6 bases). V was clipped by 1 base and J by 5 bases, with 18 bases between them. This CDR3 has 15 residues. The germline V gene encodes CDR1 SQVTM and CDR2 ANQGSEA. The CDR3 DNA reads TGCAGCGTTGAAGTGGGAGCGGGTCGGGGTCACGAGCAGTACTTC. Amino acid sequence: CSVEVGAGRGHEQYF.

CDR3 in DNA: TGTGCCAGCAGCCTCGGGGTGGGGACAGCTAATGAAAAACTGTTTTTT. Translated: CASSLGVGTANEKLFF. V and J are TRBV5-4 and TRBJ1-4, with TRBD1 matching over 7 bases. The junction had 9 bases not matched to a gene; V was cut back by 4 bases and J by 3 bases. The CDR3 is 16 amino acids. Looked up from germline, CDR1 is SGHNT and CDR2 is YYREEE (reference sequence).

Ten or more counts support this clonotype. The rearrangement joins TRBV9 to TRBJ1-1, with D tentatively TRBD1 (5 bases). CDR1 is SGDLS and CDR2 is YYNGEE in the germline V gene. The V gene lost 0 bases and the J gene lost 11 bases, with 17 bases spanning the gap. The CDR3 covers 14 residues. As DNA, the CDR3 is TGTGCCAGCAGCGTAGTGTCAGGGAGTGGAGAGGCTTTCTTT. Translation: CASSVVSGSGEAFF.

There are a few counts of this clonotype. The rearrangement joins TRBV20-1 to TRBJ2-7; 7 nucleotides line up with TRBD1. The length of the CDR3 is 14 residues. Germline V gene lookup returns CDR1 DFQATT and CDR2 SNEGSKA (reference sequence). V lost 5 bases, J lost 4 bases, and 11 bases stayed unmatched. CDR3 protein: CSAPPGTAPYEQYF. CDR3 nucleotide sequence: TGCAGTGCTCCTCCCGGGACAGCACCATACGAGCAGTACTTC.

CDR3: CASSGGERARV. In nucleotides, the CDR3 is TGTGCCAGCAGCGGGGGCGAGCGAGCCAGGGTC. V and J are TRBV7-9 and TRBJ2-7, with D possibly matching TRBD1 (6 bases). From germline, CDR1 is SEHNR and CDR2 FQNEAQ (reference sequence). This CDR3 contains 11 residues.

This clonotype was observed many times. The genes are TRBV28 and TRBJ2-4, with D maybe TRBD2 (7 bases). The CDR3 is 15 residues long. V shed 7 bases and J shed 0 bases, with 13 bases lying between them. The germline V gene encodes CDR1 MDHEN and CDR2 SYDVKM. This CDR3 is CASTEGGLAKNIQYF. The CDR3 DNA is TGTGCCAGCACTGAGGGGGGGTTAGCCAAAAACATTCAGTACTTC.